This is a list of T cell receptor beta chains from one sample in a study of T cell clonotyping in hematopoietic cell transplantation. The method was immunoSEQ multiplex PCR; TCRdb's version includes in-frame clones alone and lacks a portion of them. This sample has about 5,400 clones, with around 70% found just once. Source: PBMCs, taken 180 days after allogeneic stem cell transplant. Every receptor here comes from a male patient in his fifties or sixties who had an allogeneic stem cell transplant from an unrelated donor, so the T cells may come from the graft donor. Some clones in this sample may be carry-over from other donors' samples. CDR3s include the opening cysteine and the closing phenylalanine or tryptophan.

CASSGQGSYEQYF	TRBV9	TRBJ2-7
CSLTTGQETQYF	TRBV29-1	TRBJ2-5
CATSTGLADTDTQYF	TRBV15	TRBJ2-3
CASSQDLSGGRTDTQYF	TRBV14	TRBJ2-3
CASSYYGSEDTQYF	TRBV6-5	TRBJ2-3
CASSHVVPDTQYF	TRBV5-6	TRBJ2-3
CAITGGGNQPQHF	TRBV10-3	TRBJ1-5
CASSFGNSMNTEAFF	TRBV11-1	TRBJ1-1
CASSLGSQAEQYF	TRBV7-2	TRBJ2-7
CASRGGQRASPLHF	TRBV19	TRBJ1-6
CASRSGTGPYEQYF	TRBV5-1	TRBJ2-7
CASCTSGSETQYF	TRBV2	TRBJ2-5
CSVVAGPNEKLFF	TRBV29-1	TRBJ1-4
CASSPDRYTQYF	TRBV7-7	TRBJ2-3
CASSSILAGAYEQYF	TRBV7-9	TRBJ2-7
CASSLWERGGNTIYF	TRBV14	TRBJ1-3
CASSGGLTAPSEQFF	TRBV2	TRBJ2-1
CASSLVLTQYSVEAFF	TRBV5-4	TRBJ1-1
CSVGPGGGYGYTF	TRBV29-1	TRBJ1-2
CASRRLAGHTDTQYF	TRBV4-1	TRBJ2-3
CASSYGLGEQYF	TRBV6-5	TRBJ2-7
CASSEDGGDTQYF	TRBV9	TRBJ2-3
CSATTVEEQYF	TRBV20-1	TRBJ2-7
CAWSPRGPGETQYF	TRBV30	NA
CASSPRTGGSELFF	TRBV27	TRBJ1-4
CSVEDPGQGIHEQYF	TRBV29-1	TRBJ2-7
CASSLRGNQPQHF	TRBV2	TRBJ1-5
CASSIGQGGETQYF	TRBV25-1	TRBJ2-5
CASSLYLKETQYF	TRBV7-2	TRBJ2-5
CASSVRPGQEQFF	TRBV9	TRBJ2-1
CSVTGGVTDTQYF	TRBV29-1	TRBJ2-3
CASSPGNYGYTF	TRBV10-2	TRBJ1-2
CSVAMSGYGYTF	TRBV29-1	TRBJ1-2
CASSLFQGQETQYF	TRBV28	TRBJ2-5
CASSFMPRIEAFF	TRBV5-1	TRBJ1-1
CASSSTSGGTTDTQYF	TRBV5-4	TRBJ2-3
CASSSGQPGDTEAFF	TRBV5-1	TRBJ1-1
CASSLTLRQGDEQYF	TRBV5-1	TRBJ2-7
CASSPSRGEAFF	TRBV6-5	TRBJ1-1
CASTRRSNQPQHF	TRBV28	TRBJ1-5
CASSYGVSTDTQYF	TRBV6-5	TRBJ2-3
CASSLGEGRQPQHF	TRBV18	TRBJ1-5
CASSARDSLNEQYF	TRBV19	TRBJ2-7
CASSWEEGTYEQYF	TRBV5-1	TRBJ2-7
CASSPTPGQGTEAFF	TRBV7-8	TRBJ1-1
CASSLDARSSYNEQFF	TRBV5-1	TRBJ2-1
CASRSGGSTDTQYF	TRBV7-2	TRBJ2-3
CASSSLITKGLAGVAETQYF	TRBV28	TRBJ2-5
CASSLEATGPGNTIYF	TRBV5-1	TRBJ1-3
CAIGPGVQETQYF	TRBV10-3	TRBJ2-5
CARTTGFLFHEQYF	TRBV25-1	TRBJ2-7
CASSQDGGQGIGEQYF	TRBV4-3	TRBJ2-7
CASTVDRDGDGYTF	TRBV19	TRBJ1-2
CASSQDVGRSSYNEQFF	TRBV4-2	TRBJ2-1
CASSLGHRQPQHF	TRBV11-2	TRBJ1-5
CASSLGLGNGYTF	TRBV7-8	TRBJ1-2
CASSQLGGGALDTQYF	TRBV4-3	TRBJ2-3
CASSARGSGYTF	TRBV2	TRBJ1-2
CASSFRDPNTDTQYF	TRBV7-2	TRBJ2-3